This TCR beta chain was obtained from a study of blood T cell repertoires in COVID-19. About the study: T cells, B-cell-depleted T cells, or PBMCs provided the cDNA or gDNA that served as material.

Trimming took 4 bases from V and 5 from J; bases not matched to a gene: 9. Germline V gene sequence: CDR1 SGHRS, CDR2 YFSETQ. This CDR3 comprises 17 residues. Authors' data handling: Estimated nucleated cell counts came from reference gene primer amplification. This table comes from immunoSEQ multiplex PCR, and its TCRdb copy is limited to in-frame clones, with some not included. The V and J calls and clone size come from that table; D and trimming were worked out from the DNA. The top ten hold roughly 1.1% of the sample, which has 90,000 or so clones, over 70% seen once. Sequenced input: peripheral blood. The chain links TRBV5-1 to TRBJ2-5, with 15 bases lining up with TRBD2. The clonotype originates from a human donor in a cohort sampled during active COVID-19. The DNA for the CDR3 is TGCGCCAGCAGCGGAACCGGGACTAGCGGGAGGAGCGAGACCCAGTACTTC. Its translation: CASSGTGTSGRSETQYF.